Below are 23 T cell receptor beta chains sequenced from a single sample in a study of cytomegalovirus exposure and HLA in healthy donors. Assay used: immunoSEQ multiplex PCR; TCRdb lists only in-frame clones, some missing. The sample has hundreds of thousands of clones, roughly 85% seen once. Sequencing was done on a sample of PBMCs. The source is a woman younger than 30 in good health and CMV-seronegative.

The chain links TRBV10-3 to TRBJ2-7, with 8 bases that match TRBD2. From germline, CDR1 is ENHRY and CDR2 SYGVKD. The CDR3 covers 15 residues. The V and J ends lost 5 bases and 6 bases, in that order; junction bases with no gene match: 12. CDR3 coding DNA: TGTGCCATCAGTACCGGGACTAGTCCCTTGGGCGAGCAGTACTTC. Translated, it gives CAISTGTSPLGEQYF.

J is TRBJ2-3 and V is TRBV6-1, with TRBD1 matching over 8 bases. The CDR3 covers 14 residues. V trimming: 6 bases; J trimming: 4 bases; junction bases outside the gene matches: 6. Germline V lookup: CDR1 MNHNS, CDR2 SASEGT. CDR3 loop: CASSRTGLADTQYF. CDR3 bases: TGTGCCAGCAGCCGGACAGGGCTGGCAGATACGCAGTATTTT.

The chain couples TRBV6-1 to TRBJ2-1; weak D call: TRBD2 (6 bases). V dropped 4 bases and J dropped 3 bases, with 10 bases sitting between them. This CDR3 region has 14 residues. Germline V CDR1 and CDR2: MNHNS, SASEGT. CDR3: CASSASVIYNEQFF. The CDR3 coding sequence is TGTGCCAGCAGTGCTAGCGTCATCTACAATGAGCAGTTCTTC.

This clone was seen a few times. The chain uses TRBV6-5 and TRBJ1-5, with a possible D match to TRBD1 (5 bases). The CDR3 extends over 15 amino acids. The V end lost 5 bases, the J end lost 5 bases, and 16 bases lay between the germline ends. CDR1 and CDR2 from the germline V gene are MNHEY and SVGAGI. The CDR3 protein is CASSPRRQSDQPQHF. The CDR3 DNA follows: TGTGCCAGCAGTCCCCGTAGACAGAGTGATCAGCCCCAGCATTTT.

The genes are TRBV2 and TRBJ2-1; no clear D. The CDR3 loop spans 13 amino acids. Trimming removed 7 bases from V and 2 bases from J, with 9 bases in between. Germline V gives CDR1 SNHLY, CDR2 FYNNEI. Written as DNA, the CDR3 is TGTGCCAGCAAGAAGCTCCCCTACAATGAGCAGTTCTTC. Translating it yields CASKKLPYNEQFF.

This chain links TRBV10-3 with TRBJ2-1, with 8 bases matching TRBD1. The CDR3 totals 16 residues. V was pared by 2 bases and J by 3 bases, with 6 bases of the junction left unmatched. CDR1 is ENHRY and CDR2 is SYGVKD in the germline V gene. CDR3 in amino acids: CAISEPGQGIYNEQFF. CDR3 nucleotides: TGTGCCATCAGTGAGCCTGGACAGGGAATCTACAATGAGCAGTTCTTC.

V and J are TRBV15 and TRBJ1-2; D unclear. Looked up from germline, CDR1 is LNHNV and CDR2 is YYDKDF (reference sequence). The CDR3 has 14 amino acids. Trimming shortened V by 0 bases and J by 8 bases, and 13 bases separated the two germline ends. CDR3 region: CATSRDRREGGYTF. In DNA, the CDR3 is TGTGCCACCAGCAGAGATCGACGGGAAGGGGGCTACACCTTC.

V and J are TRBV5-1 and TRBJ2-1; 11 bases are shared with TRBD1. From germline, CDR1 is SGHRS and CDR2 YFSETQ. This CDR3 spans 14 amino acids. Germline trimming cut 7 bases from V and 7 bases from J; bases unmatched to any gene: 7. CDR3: CASGGTGGKNEQFF. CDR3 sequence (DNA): TGCGCCAGCGGCGGGACAGGGGGAAAGAATGAGCAGTTCTTC.

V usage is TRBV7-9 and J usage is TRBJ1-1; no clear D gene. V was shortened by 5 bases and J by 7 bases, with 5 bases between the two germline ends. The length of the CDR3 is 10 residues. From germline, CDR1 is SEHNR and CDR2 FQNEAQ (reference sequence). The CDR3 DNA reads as TGTGCCAGCAGCCAAAATGAAGCTTTCTTT. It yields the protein CASSQNEAFF.

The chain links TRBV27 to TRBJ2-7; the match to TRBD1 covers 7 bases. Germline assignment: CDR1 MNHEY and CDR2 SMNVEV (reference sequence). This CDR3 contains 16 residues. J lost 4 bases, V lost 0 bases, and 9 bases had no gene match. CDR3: CASSLSRGTLGYEQYF. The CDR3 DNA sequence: TGTGCCAGCAGTTTATCCAGGGGGACCCTGGGGTACGAGCAGTACTTC.

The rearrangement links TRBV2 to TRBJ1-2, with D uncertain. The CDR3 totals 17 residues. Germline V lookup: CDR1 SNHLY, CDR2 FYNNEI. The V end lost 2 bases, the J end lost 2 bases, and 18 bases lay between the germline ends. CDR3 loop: CASSESGTGKENYGYTF. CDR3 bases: TGTGCCAGCAGTGAATCGGGTACGGGGAAGGAGAACTATGGCTACACCTTC.

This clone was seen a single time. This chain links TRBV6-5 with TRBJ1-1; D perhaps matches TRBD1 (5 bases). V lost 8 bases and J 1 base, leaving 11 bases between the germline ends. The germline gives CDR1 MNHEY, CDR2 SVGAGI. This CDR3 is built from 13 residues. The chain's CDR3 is CASVRATNTEAFF. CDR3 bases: TGTGCCAGCGTCAGGGCTACGAACACTGAAGCTTTCTTT.

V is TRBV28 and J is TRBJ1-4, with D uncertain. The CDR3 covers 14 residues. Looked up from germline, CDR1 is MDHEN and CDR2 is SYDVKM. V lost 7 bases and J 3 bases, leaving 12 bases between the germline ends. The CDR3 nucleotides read TGTGCCAGCAAACCTAATAAAGCTAATGAAAAACTGTTTTTT. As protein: CASKPNKANEKLFF.

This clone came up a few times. As DNA, the CDR3 is TGCGCCAGCAGCATCGGCGGTACCTACGAGCAGTACTTC. Protein product: CASSIGGTYEQYF. This chain links TRBV5-1 with TRBJ2-7; D is uncertain. The CDR3 spans 13 residues. With 4 bases removed from V and 2 bases from J, the gap between germline ends came to 10 bases. The germline CDR1 and CDR2 sequences are SGHRS and YFSETQ.

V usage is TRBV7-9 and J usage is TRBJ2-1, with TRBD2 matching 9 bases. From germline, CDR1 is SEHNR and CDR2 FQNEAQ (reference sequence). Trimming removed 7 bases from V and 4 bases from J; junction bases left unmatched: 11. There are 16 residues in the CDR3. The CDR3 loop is CASKGAGGPNYNEQFF. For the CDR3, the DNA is TGTGCCAGCAAGGGGGCGGGAGGGCCGAATTACAATGAGCAGTTCTTC. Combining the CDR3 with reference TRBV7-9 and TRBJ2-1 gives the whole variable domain DTGVSQNPRHKITKRGQNVTFRCDPISEHNRLYWYRQTLGQGPEFLTYFQNEAQLEKSRLLSDRFSAERPKGSFSTLEIQRTEQGDSAMYLCASKGAGGPNYNEQFFGPGTRLTVL.

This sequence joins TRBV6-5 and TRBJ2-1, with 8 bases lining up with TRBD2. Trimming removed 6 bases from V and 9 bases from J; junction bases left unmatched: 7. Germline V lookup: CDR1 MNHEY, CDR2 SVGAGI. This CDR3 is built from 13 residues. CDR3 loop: CASRPGGAREQFF. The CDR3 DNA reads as TGTGCCAGCAGGCCCGGGGGGGCACGTGAGCAGTTCTTC.

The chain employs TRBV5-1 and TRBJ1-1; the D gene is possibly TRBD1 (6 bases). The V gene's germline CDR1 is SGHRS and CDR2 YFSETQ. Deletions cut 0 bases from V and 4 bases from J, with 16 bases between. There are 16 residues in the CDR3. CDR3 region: CASSLGSYPGVTEAFF. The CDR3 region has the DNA TGCGCCAGCAGCTTGGGCTCCTATCCAGGGGTCACTGAAGCTTTCTTT.

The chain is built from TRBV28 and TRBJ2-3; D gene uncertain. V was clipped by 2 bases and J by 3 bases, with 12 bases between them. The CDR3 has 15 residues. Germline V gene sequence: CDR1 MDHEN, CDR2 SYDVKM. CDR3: CASSLAPGPTDTQYF. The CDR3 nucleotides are TGTGCCAGCAGTTTAGCGCCGGGTCCGACAGATACGCAGTATTTT. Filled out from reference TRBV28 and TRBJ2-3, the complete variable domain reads DVKVTQSSRYLVKRTGEKVFLECVQDMDHENMFWYRQDPGLGLRLIYFSYDVKMKEKGDIPEGYSVSREKKERFSLILESASTNQTSMYLCASSLAPGPTDTQYFGPGTRLTVL.

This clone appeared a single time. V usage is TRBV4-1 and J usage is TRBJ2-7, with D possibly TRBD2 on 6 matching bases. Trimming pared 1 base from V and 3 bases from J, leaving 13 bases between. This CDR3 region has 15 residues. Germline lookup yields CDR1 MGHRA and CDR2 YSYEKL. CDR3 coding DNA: TGCGCCAGCAGCCAAGGACGGGGGAGCAACTACGAGCAGTACTTC. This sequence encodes CASSQGRGSNYEQYF.

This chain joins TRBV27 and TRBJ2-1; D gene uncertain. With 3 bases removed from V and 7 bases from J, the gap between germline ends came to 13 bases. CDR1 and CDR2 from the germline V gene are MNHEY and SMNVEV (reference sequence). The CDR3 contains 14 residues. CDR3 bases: TGTGCCAGCAGTTTTCTTGCTCAGTTAAATGAGCAGTTCTTC. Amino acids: CASSFLAQLNEQFF.

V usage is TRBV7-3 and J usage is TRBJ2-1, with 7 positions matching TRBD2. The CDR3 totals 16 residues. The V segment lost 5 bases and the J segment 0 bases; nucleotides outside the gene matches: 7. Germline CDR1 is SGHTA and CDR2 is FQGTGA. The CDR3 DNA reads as TGTGCCAGCAGCAAGACTAGCTCGGCCTCCTACAATGAGCAGTTCTTC. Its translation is CASSKTSSASYNEQFF. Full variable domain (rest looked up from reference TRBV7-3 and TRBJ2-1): GAGVSQTPSNKVTEKGKYVELRCDPISGHTALYWYRQSLGQGPEFLIYFQGTGAADDSGLPNDRFFAVRPEGSVSTLKIQRTERGDSAVYLCASSKTSSASYNEQFFGPGTRLTVL.

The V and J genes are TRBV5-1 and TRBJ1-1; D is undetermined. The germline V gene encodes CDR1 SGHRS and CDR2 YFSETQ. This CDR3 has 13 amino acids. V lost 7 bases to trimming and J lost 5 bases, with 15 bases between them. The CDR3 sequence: CASFTNPETEAFF. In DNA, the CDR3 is TGCGCCAGCTTCACAAACCCGGAGACTGAAGCTTTCTTT.

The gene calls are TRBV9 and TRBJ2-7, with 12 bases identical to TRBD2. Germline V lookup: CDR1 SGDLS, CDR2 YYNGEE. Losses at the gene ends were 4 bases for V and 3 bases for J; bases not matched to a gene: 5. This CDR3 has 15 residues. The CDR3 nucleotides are TGTGCCAGCAGCTCCCGGACTAGCGGGGACTACGAGCAGTACTTC. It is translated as CASSSRTSGDYEQYF.